This T cell receptor (beta chain) was found in a study of cytomegalovirus exposure and HLA in healthy donors (dated by TCRdb to the late 2010s). Turning to the overall study: According to an earlier analysis of a few hundred of the donors, roughly 180 million T cells yielded some 110 million unique TCR beta sequences and approximately 300 Gb of sequence data. A later genetic analysis took genome-wide SNP genotypes for about three fifths of the 666 donors and used that subset as a discovery cohort. The study aimed to test whether cataloging public T cell receptors could reveal signatures of past pathogen exposure. In a later analysis, previously published TCR beta repertoires from 666 donors were re-analyzed and high-resolution HLA genotyping was added so that TCR occurrence patterns could be studied. An early release that covered fewer than 750 HLA-typed donors contained about 300 gigabases of sequencing data and tens of millions of unique TCR sequences. High-throughput TCR immunosequencing, statistical association of individual TCRs with disease status, and machine learning were combined to predict cytomegalovirus infection status. Using immunosequencing, the study profiled T cell repertoires from around 670 subjects and related those repertoires to cytomegalovirus serostatus. Class I and class II HLA loci were covered by the typing at four-digit resolution. Alongside the repertoire data, information on donor age, sex, ethnicity and CMV serostatus was compiled. Among some 410 genotyped donors of the cohort, an average of around 240,000 unique TCR beta nucleotide sequences were sequenced per donor, approximately 20% of them non-productive. Rather than drawing on any new phenotypic data, the later analysis identified candidate immune exposures from TCR beta sequences and the way those sequences occurred across donors. An earlier analysis of fewer than 700 of the donors applied high-throughput TCR beta sequencing to assess whether each TCR beta V gene segment acted as functional or pseudogenic. The number of typed donors differed by locus: about 629-640 for A, B, C, DRB1 and DQB1; approximately 530 for DQA1; 606 for DPA1; and roughly 490 for DPB1. All discovery cohort repertoires had been generated on a single sequencing platform. Because of strong linkage in the cohort, a handful of DR-DQ haplotypes were treated as single units for association and clustering. Besides the first cohort of 666 subjects, a separate validation cohort made up of roughly 130 different subjects was used. Of the approximately 400 genotyped donors, more than 75% were placed in the genetic ancestry cluster associated with self-reported Caucasian donors. The study at large found these results: According to a later genetic analysis, donors in an Asian-associated ancestry cluster had fewer N-insertions in productive TCRs than the roughly 660-donor mean. The classifier was reported to diagnose cytomegalovirus status with high specificity and sensitivity in both the original and validation cohorts. The authors suggested that the approach could potentially be generalized to other disease states and immunological phenotypes. According to a later analysis, most CMV-associated TCR beta chains appeared to be HLA-restricted, and the HLA associations seemed to be driven largely by CMV exposure. In a later analysis, several top co-occurrence clusters were reported to appear linked to parvovirus B19, influenza, CMV and Epstein-Barr virus. Immune exposure information for the cohort was limited to CMV serostatus. Broadly in line with IMGT annotations, most TCR beta V segments showed up in productive rearrangements about 90% or about 30% of the time in an earlier analysis of 450 to 600 of the donors. Sequencing depth was assumed to be roughly uniform across donors in the presence/absence analyses, though that assumption may not hold. The earlier analysis of 587 of the donors excluded fewer than 20 rarely observed V segments, including chromosome 9 orphons, because counts were too low. V-gene and J-gene trimming of TCR beta chains was associated with a missense DCLRE1C variant in a later genetic analysis, and the association was replicated in an independent cohort. Only TCR beta chains were sequenced in this cohort, and the absence of alpha or paired-chain data limited detectable features. The study listed 164 TCR beta chains as associated with cytomegalovirus. When HLA alleles, especially DR and DQ, strongly co-occurred, attributing TCR associations to individual alleles was difficult. Most TCR sequences were observed very rarely across donors, whereas some public TCRs were present in many individuals. Linkage disequilibrium might explain the correlated functional status among segregating V segments, but an unknown experimental factor could not be ruled out. In a later analysis, more than 15,000 TCR beta sequences were associated with specific HLA alleles at a false discovery rate of 0.05. Compared with equally common non-associated chains, HLA-associated TCR beta chains in a later analysis were more clonally expanded and had lower generation probabilities. Some IMGT-functional V segments, including TRBV6-2 and TRBV6-3, could not be told apart with the 87-base-pair reads, so those segments were excluded. Because HLA typing was unavailable for some donors at each locus, only the typed subset was used in association tests. Three of the identified cytomegalovirus-associated TCR beta chains were confirmed in vitro to be specific for cytomegalovirus antigens. A cluster of highly shared sequence variants was judged likely to represent a technical artifact of the sequencing pipeline. A further reported finding was that TCR beta sequences accurately predicted the HLA-A and HLA-B alleles for most subjects in the first cohort. In a later analysis, TCR association rates were found to vary across HLA loci, with the most associated TCRs seen for DRB1 alleles and the fewest for HLA-C alleles.

The library was obtained by the immunoSEQ multiplex PCR assay. The multiplex PCR relied on a mix of 60 forward primers for TCR Vbeta segments and 13 reverse primers for TCR Jbeta segments. Amplification of the CDR3 region of rearranged TCR beta genes was performed with a multiplex PCR assay on genomic DNA. On the Illumina HiSeq System, the amplified TCR beta libraries were sequenced as 87-base-pair reads. Turning to the authors' computational methods: A later analysis counted around 72 million unique TCR beta chains across the 700 or so repertoires, and some 11 million of these chains were shared by at least two donors. To remove PCR and sequencing errors, raw reads were error-corrected and collapsed into unique sequences using a nearest-neighbor algorithm that merged closely related sequences. V, D and J gene segments were assigned by aligning CDR3 sequences to IMGT reference sequences. For a sequence to be retained, a match of at least six nucleotides was required to both a V gene segment and a J gene segment. A rearrangement was called productive if the CDR3 had no stop codons and remained in frame with V and J, and every other rearrangement was called non-productive. CDR3 was defined according to IMGT convention as the region running from the second conserved V-encoded cysteine to the conserved J-encoded phenylalanine. Sequences without an unambiguous match to a single V gene segment were excluded from the earlier analysis of a few hundred of the donors. An earlier analysis of approximately 590 of the donors called V segments functional above 56.7% productive rearrangements and segregating when the between-donor standard deviation exceeded 5%. A statistical classification framework was developed to diagnose cytomegalovirus status using the catalog of TCR beta chain sequences. V and J gene assignment, in a later analysis, came from comparing TCR nucleotide sequences with IMGT/GENE-DB human TR gene sequences. Using the TCRdist pipeline, a later analysis assigned CDR3 sequences along with most-parsimonious VDJ recombination scenarios. In a later analysis, every TCR beta chain was defined by the combination of its CDR3 amino acid sequence and its V-gene family, and reads without a unique V-gene family were dropped. A later analysis removed 592 highly shared, low-generation-probability nucleotide sequences to deal with suspected cross-contamination and a sequencing artifact. In a later analysis, a clonal expansion index was calculated for each public chain from normalized within-repertoire ranks of inferred template counts. A later analysis computed generation probabilities with a VDJ recombination model fitted to out-of-frame rearrangements, and checked the results against IGoR. In a later analysis, TCR-TCR, TCR-HLA and TCR-CMV co-occurrence was scored with hypergeometric tests, and a repertoire-size bias correction was applied to TCR pairs. False discovery rates were estimated in a later analysis by permuting HLA or CMV assignments 20 times. In a later analysis, co-occurring TCRs were grouped with DBSCAN, and TCRdist sequence similarity was added when clustering was performed within HLA-allele-positive subsets. Co-occurrence clustering excluded repertoires with fewer than 30,000 or more than 120,000 public chains, plus five with anomalous nucleotide sharing. As stored in TCRdb, this immuneACCESS dataset retains in-frame rearrangements with V and J assigned. A fraction of the clones does not appear; measured against another copy, unresolved V genes explain less than half of the discrepancy, and the remainder lacks a known reason. That table furnishes V, J and clone size, whereas the DNA furnished D and trimming. This sample is represented by about 50,000 clones; over 70% of them were singletons. Together, the top ten hold roughly 8% of the sample.

Notes on this clone: Its binding antigen is unknown. Qualities for individual bases were not recorded, and no much larger clone is one base off.

The junction shows trimming of 7 bases on V and 3 bases on J, plus 12 bases between the germline ends. Reading from cysteine to phenylalanine, the CDR3 counts 13 amino acids. The read is trimmed to its CDR3 DNA, 39 bases read in frame from base 1. The germline V gene (reference sequence) yields LNHDA for CDR1 and SQIVND for CDR2. The cohort was made up of 500 to 850 healthy bone marrow donors. All cohort members were sampled while nominally healthy, although unrecorded immune exposures were likely present. The donor tested CMV seropositive, placing the donor among the roughly 300 seropositive members of the cohort. Each donor provided a peripheral blood sample, and peripheral blood mononuclear cells were used for TCR beta sequencing. Genomic DNA was extracted from the blood cell samples with the Qiagen DNeasy Blood Extraction Kit.

The receptor comes from a man aged 25-45 years in good health and CMV-seropositive. The sequence is built from TRBV19 and TRBJ2-5; TRBD2 might be the D gene, on 5 matching bases. The sample was PBMCs. The DNA sequence is given as TGTGCCAGTAAGGAGGTTGGGGAAGAGACCCAGTACTTC. It is translated as CASKEVGEETQYF.